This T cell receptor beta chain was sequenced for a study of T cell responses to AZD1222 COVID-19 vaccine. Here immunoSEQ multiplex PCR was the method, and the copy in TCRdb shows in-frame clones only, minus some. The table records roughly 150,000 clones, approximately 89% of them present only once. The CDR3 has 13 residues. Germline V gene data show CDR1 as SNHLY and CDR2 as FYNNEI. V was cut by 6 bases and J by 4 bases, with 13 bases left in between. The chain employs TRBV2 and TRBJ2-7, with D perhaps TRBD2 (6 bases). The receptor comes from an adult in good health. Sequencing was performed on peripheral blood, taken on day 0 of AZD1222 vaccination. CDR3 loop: CASRGGLSYEQYF. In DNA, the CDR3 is TGTGCCAGCAGGGGGGGTCTTTCATACGAGCAGTACTTC.